This T cell receptor beta chain came from a study of blood T cell repertoires in COVID-19. At the level of the study: Material from acute and convalescent COVID-19 was sourced from the United States, Italy and Spain. PBMCs, B-cell-depleted T cells, or T cells provided the cDNA or gDNA that made up the material.

Germline lookup yields CDR1 SGHAT and CDR2 FQNNGV. Trimming shortened V by 1 base and J by 4 bases, and 17 bases separated the two germline ends. The CDR3 extends over 16 amino acids. Authors' analysis steps: For nucleated cells, counts were estimated from reference gene primer amplification. Sequencing used immunoSEQ multiplex PCR; TCRdb keeps in-frame clones, though not all of them. From that table come the V and J calls and clone size; the DNA was used to work out D and trimming. The sample yields roughly 140,000 clones, about 87% seen once. The chain uses TRBV11-2 and TRBJ2-7; D is possibly TRBD1 (6 bases). Sequenced sample: PBMCs or T cells enriched from blood (not recorded which). The clonotype comes from a man aged 60 to 69 who had recovered from COVID-19. CDR3 residues: CASSLGRRTDAYEQYF. CDR3 DNA: TGTGCCAGCAGCTTAGGGCGTCGGACAGACGCATACGAGCAGTACTTC.